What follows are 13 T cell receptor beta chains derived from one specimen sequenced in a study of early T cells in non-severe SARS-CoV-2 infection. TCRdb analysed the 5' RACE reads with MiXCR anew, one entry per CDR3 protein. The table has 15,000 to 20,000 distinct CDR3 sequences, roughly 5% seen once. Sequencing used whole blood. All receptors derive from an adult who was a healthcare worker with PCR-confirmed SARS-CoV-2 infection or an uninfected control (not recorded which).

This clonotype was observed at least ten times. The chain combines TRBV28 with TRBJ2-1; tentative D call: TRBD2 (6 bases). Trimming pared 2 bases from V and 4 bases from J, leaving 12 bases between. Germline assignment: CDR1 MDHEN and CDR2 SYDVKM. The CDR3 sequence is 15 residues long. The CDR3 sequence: CASSLAAGLYNEQFF. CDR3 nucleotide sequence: TGTGCCAGCAGTTTAGCGGCGGGGCTGTACAATGAGCAGTTCTTC. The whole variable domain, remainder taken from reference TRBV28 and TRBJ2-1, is DVKVTQSSRYLVKRTGEKVFLECVQDMDHENMFWYRQDPGLGLRLIYFSYDVKMKEKGDIPEGYSVSREKKERFSLILESASTNQTSMYLCASSLAAGLYNEQFFGPGTRLTVL.

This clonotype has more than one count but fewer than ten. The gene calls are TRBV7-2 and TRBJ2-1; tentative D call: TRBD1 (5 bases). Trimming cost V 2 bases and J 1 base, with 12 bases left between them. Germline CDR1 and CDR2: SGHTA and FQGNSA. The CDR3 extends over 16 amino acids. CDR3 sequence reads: CASSLQGSMSYNEQFF. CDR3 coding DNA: TGTGCCAGCAGCTTACAGGGATCGATGTCCTACAATGAGCAGTTCTTC.

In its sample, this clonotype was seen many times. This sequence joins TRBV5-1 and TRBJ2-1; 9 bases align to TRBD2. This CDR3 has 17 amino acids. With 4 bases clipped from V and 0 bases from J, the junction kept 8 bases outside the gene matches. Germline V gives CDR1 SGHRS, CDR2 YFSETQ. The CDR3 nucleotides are TGCGCCAGCAGCGTCGGCGGGAGGGGGAGCTCCTACAATGAGCAGTTCTTC. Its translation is CASSVGGRGSSYNEQFF.

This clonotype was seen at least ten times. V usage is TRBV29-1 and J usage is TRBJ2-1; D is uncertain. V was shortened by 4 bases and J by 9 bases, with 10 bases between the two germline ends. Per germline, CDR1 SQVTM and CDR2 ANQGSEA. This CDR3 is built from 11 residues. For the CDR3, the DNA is TGCAGCGTTGGGAAGCCGAGTGAGCAGTTCTTC. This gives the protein CSVGKPSEQFF.

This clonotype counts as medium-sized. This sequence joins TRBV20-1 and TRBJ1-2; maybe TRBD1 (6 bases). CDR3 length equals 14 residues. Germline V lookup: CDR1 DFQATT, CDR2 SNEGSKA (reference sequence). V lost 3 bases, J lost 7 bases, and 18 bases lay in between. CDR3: CSASRSDRPLGYTF. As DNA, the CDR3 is TGCAGTGCTAGCAGGTCGGACAGACCGCTTGGCTACACCTTC.

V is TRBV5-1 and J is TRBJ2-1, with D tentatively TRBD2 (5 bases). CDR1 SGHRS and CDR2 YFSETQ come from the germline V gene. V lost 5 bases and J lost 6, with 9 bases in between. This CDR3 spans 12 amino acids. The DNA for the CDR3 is TGCGCCAGCAGTCGCAGCGGCAATGAGCAGTTCTTC. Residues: CASSRSGNEQFF. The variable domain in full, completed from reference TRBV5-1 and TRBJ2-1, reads KAGVTQTPRYLIKTRGQQVTLSCSPISGHRSVSWYQQTPGQGLQFLFEYFSETQRNKGNFPGRFSGRQFSNSRSEMNVSTLELGDSALYLCASSRSGNEQFFGPGTRLTVL.

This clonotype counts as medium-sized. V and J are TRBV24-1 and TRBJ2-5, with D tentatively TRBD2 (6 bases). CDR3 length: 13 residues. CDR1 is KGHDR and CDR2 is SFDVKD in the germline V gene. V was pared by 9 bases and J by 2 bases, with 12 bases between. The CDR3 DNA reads TGTGCCACCTCGCTAGCGCATCAAGAGACCCAGTACTTC. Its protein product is CATSLAHQETQYF.

CDR3 region: CASSQDYNEQFF. CDR3 sequence (DNA): TGCGCCAGCAGCCAAGACTACAATGAGCAGTTCTTC. This sequence joins TRBV4-1 and TRBJ2-1; no definite D call. The CDR3 is made up of 12 amino acids. Trimming cost V 0 bases and J 3 bases, with 0 bases left between them. Germline V gene data show CDR1 as MGHRA and CDR2 as YSYEKL.

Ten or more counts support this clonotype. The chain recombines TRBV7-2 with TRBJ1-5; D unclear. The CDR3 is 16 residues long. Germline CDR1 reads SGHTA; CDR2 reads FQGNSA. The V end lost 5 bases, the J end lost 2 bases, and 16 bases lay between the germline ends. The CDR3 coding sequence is TGTGCCAGCAGCCCCCTCCACCCCCTCGGCAATCAGCCCCAGCATTTT. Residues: CASSPLHPLGNQPQHF.

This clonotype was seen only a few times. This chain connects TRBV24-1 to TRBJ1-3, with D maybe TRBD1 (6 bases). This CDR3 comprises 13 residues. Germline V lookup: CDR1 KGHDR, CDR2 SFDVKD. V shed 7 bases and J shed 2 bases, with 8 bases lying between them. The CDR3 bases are TGTGCCACCAGGGAGGGGGCTGGAAACACCATATATTTT. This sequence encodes CATREGAGNTIYF.

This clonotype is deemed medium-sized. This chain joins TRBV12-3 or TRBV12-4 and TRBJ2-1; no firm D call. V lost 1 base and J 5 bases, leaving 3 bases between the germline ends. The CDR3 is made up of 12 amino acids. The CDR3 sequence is CASSLVHNEQFF. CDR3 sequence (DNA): TGTGCCAGCAGTTTAGTCCACAATGAGCAGTTCTTC.

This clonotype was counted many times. The CDR3 spells CASSYRSSNQPQHF. The CDR3 nucleotides are TGTGCCAGCAGTTACAGGAGTAGCAATCAGCCCCAGCATTTT. The genes are TRBV6-5 and TRBJ1-5, with D uncertain. The CDR3 length is 14 residues. Germline V gene sequence: CDR1 MNHEY, CDR2 SVGAGI. Trimming cost V 2 bases and J 0 bases, with 5 bases left between them.

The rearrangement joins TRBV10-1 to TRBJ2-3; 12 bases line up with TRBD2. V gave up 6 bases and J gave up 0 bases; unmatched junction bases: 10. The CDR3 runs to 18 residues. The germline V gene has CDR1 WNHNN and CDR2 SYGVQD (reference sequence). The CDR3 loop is CASSAGTGLAGSTDTQYF. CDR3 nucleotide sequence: TGCGCCAGCAGCGCCGGGACAGGACTAGCGGGAAGCACAGATACGCAGTATTTT.